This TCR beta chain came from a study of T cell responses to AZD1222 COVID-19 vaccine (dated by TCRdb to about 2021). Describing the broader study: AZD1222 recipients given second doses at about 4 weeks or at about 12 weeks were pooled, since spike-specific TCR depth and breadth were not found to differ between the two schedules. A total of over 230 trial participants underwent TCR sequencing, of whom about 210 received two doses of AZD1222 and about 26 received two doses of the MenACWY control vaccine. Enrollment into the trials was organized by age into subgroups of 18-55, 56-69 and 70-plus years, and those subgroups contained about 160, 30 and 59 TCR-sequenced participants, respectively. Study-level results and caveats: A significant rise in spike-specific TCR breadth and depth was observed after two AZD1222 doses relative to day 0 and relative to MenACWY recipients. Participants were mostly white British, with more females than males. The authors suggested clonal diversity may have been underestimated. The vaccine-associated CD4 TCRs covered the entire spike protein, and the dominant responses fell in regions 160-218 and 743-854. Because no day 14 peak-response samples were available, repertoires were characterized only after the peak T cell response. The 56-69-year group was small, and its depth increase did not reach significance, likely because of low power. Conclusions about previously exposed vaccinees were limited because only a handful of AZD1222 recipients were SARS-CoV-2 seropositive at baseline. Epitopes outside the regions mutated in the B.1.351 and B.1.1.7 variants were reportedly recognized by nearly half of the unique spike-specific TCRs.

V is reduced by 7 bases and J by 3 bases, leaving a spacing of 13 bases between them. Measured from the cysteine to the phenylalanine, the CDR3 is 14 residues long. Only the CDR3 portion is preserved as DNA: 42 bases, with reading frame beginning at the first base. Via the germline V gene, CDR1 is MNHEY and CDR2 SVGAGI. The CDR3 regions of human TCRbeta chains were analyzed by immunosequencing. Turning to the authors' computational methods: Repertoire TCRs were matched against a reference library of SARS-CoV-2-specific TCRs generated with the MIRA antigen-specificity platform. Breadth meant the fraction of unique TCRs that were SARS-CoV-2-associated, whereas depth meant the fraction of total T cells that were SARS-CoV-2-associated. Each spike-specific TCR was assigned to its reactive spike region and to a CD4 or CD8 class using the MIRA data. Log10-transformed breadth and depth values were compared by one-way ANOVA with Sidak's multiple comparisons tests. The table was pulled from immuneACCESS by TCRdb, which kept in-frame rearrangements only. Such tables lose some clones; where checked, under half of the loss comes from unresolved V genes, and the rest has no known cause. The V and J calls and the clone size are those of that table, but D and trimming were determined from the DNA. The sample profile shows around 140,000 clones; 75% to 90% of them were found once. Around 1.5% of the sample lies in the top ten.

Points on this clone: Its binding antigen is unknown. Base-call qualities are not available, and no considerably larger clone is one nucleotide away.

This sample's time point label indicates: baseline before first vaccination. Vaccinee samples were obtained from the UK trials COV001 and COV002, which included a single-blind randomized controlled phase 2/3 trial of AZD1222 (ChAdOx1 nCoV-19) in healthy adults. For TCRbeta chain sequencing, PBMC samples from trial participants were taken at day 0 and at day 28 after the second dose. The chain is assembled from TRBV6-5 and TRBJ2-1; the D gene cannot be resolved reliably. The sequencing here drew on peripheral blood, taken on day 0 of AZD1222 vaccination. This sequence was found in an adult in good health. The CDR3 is CASKRGLFYNEQFF. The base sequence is TGTGCCAGCAAAAGAGGCTTGTTCTACAATGAGCAGTTCTTC.